The present TCR beta chain was sequenced within a study of blood T cell repertoires in COVID-19. Living in 24 US areas, the participants were between roughly 18 and 90 years of age. Symptom resolution, clearance, or two negative PCRs marked donors in Cohort 3 as recovered. The V gene's germline CDR1 is ENHRY and CDR2 SYGVKD. With 6 bases removed from V and 2 bases from J, the gap between germline ends came to 12 bases. This CDR3 is 14 amino acids long. The repertoire was sequenced with immunoSEQ multiplex PCR; TCRdb's copy has only in-frame clones and lacks some. Here the sample spans 310,000 or so clones, approximately 90% being singletons.

The specimen was PBMCs or T cells enriched from blood (not recorded which). The chain has TRBV10-3 and TRBJ2-3; D is unclear. This sequence originates from a woman younger than 30 who had recovered from COVID-19. CDR3 protein: CAIRLFDVTDTQYF. CDR3 nucleotide sequence: TGTGCCATCAGACTCTTCGATGTCACAGATACGCAGTATTTT.